These 29 T cell receptor beta chains came from one sample sequenced in a study of cytomegalovirus exposure and HLA in healthy donors. With 60 Vbeta and 13 Jbeta primers, the PCR was carried out. This table comes from immunoSEQ multiplex PCR, and its TCRdb copy is limited to in-frame clones, with some not included. This table has fewer than 150,000 clones, 70% to 80% appearing once. The source material was PBMCs. These receptors were taken from a man aged 45-65 years in good health and CMV-seropositive.

There are a few counts of this clone. The genes are TRBV29-1 and TRBJ2-3, with TRBD1 matching 10 bases. CDR3 length: 16 residues. CDR1 is SQVTM and CDR2 is ANQGSEA in the germline V gene. After removal of 0 bases from V and 6 bases from J, the junction contained 9 bases not matched to a gene. This CDR3 reads CSVEDLVTGGADTQYF. The CDR3 DNA follows: TGCAGCGTTGAAGATCTAGTGACAGGGGGCGCGGATACGCAGTATTTT.

This clone was seen a few times. The chain has TRBV6-5 and TRBJ1-6, with TRBD1 identical over 9 bases. V shed 0 bases, J shed 10 bases, and the junction held 4 bases outside the gene matches. Germline-derived CDR1 and CDR2 are MNHEY and SVGAGI. The CDR3 is made up of 15 amino acids. CDR3 region: CASSYSRTGESPLHF. Here the CDR3 DNA reads TGTGCCAGCAGTTACTCCAGGACAGGGGAGTCACCCCTCCACTTT.

The chain joins TRBV2 to TRBJ1-2; D perhaps matches TRBD1 (5 bases). The CDR3 runs 13 residues. Germline V gives CDR1 SNHLY, CDR2 FYNNEI. Trimming took 1 base from V and 9 from J, leaving 12 bases between them. The CDR3 protein is CASSEGQGFSYTF. The CDR3 nucleotides are TGTGCCAGCAGTGAAGGGCAGGGCTTTAGCTACACCTTC.

This clone has just a few counts. This sequence joins TRBV6-6 and TRBJ1-2, with TRBD1 as a possible D gene (6 bases). Trimming removed 0 bases from V and 8 bases from J, with 10 bases in between. The CDR3 extends over 13 amino acids. Looked up from germline, CDR1 is MNHNY and CDR2 is SVGAGI (reference sequence). The CDR3, as DNA: TGTGCCAGCAGTTACTCAGGGGGAGAGGGCTACACCTTC. This sequence encodes CASSYSGGEGYTF.

The table lists this clone with a few counts. The V and J genes are TRBV30 and TRBJ2-3, with 13 bases fitting TRBD2. The germline gives CDR1 GTSNPN, CDR2 SVGIG (reference sequence). Trimming at V came to 4 bases and at J to 1 base, leaving 11 bases not matched to a gene. The CDR3 runs 18 residues. CDR3 residues: CAWTPGTSGKPRTDTQYF. CDR3 sequence (DNA): TGTGCCTGGACCCCCGGGACTAGCGGGAAGCCGCGCACAGATACGCAGTATTTT.

CDR3 sequence reads: CASSKDRSNQPQHF. DNA for the CDR3: TGTGCCAGCAGTAAGGACAGGAGCAATCAGCCCCAGCATTTT. The rearrangement uses TRBV6-5 and TRBJ1-5; 7 bases map to TRBD1. The CDR3 has 14 amino acids. Germline values: CDR1 MNHEY, CDR2 SVGAGI. V lost 5 bases, J lost 1 base, and 2 bases stayed unmatched.

The J gene is TRBJ1-1, the V gene TRBV7-9, with a weak D call TRBD1 (6 bases). CDR1 and CDR2 (germline): SEHNR, FQNEAQ (reference sequence). Deletions cut 5 bases from V and 5 bases from J, with 18 bases between. This CDR3 region has 15 residues. The chain's CDR3 is CASSEYRARRTEAFF. In DNA, the CDR3 is TGTGCCAGCAGCGAATACAGGGCCAGAAGGACTGAAGCTTTCTTT.

The V call is TRBV6-6, the J call TRBJ2-7, with TRBD1 matching over 9 bases. The CDR3 is made up of 12 amino acids. CDR1 MNHNY and CDR2 SVGAGI come from the germline V gene (reference sequence). Losses at the gene ends were 6 bases for V and 6 bases for J; bases not matched to a gene: 3. The CDR3 sequence: CASRPTGGEQYV. Here the CDR3 DNA reads TGTGCCAGCAGGCCGACAGGGGGCGAGCAGTACGTC.

This clone was seen a few times. This chain links TRBV19 with TRBJ2-5; D is possibly TRBD2 (5 bases). CDR3 length: 13 residues. Trimming shortened V by 4 bases and J by 5 bases, and 11 bases separated the two germline ends. The germline V gene has CDR1 LNHDA and CDR2 SQIVND (reference sequence). CDR3 DNA: TGTGCCAGTAGTAATACGGGATACGAGACCCAGTACTTC. Amino acid sequence: CASSNTGYETQYF.

CDR3 in amino acids: CASSGPTGALRTGELFF. DNA of the CDR3: TGTGCCAGCAGCGGACCGACAGGGGCCCTGAGAACCGGGGAGCTGTTTTTT. The chain uses TRBV7-2 and TRBJ2-2; 8 bases fit TRBD1. The CDR3 runs to 17 residues. The V gene's germline CDR1 is SGHTA and CDR2 FQGNSA. V shed 5 bases, J shed 5 bases, and the junction held 13 bases outside the gene matches.

To note about this clone: A junction boundary mismatches the germline segment, possibly from a read error. CDR3 bases: TGTGCCAGCAGTACCGGTGGGCCCAATCAACCCCAGCATTTT. Translating it yields CASSTGGPNQPQHF. V gene TRBV6-4 combines with J gene TRBJ1-5; D is unclear. This CDR3 contains 14 residues. Germline V gene lookup returns CDR1 MRHNA and CDR2 SNTAGT.

The chain is built from TRBV6-5 and TRBJ1-5; 7 bases agree with TRBD1. The trim removed 5 bases at V and 4 bases at J, leaving 8 bases unmatched. Looked up from germline, CDR1 is MNHEY and CDR2 is SVGAGI. The CDR3 spans 15 residues. This chain's CDR3 is CASSKRTGLNQPQHF. The CDR3 coding sequence is TGTGCCAGCAGTAAGAGGACAGGTTTAAATCAGCCCCAGCATTTT.

The rearrangement uses TRBV18 and TRBJ2-7; D is unresolved. Germline V gene lookup returns CDR1 KGHSH and CDR2 LQKENI. The CDR3 is 12 amino acids. The germline V and J ends were trimmed by 2 bases and 4 bases, with 6 bases remaining between them. CDR3 coding DNA: TGTGCCAGCTCACCAGTCGGGTACGAGCAGTACTTC. This codes for CASSPVGYEQYF. Using reference TRBV18 and TRBJ2-7 for the parts outside the CDR3, the full variable domain is NAGVMQNPRHLVRRRGQEARLRCSPMKGHSHVYWYRQLPEEGLKFMVYLQKENIIDESGMPKERFSAEFPKEGPSILRIQQVVRGDSAAYFCASSPVGYEQYFGPGTRLTVT.

This chain connects TRBV11-2 to TRBJ2-6, with D unclear. V dropped 3 bases and J dropped 4 bases, with 13 bases sitting between them. This CDR3 spans 16 amino acids. Germline CDR1 SGHAT, CDR2 FQNNGV. The CDR3 here is CASSLEVRVGANVLTF. DNA of the CDR3: TGTGCCAGCAGCTTGGAAGTTCGGGTCGGGGCCAACGTCCTGACTTTC.

The chain joins TRBV6-1 to TRBJ2-7; D not certain. The CDR3 is 13 amino acids. V lost 1 base to trimming and J lost 4 bases, with 8 bases between them. The germline V gene has CDR1 MNHNS and CDR2 SASEGT. The CDR3 DNA sequence: TGTGCCAGCAGTGAAGGATTCAGGTACGAGCAGTACTTC. Amino acid sequence: CASSEGFRYEQYF.

The chain recombines TRBV15 with TRBJ2-1, with D uncertain. There are 17 residues in the CDR3. Germline V lookup: CDR1 LNHNV, CDR2 YYDKDF (reference sequence). V lost 0 bases and J 0 bases, leaving 12 bases between the germline ends. The CDR3 region is CATSRDQWRNSYNEQFF. Here the CDR3 DNA reads TGTGCCACCAGCAGAGATCAGTGGCGGAACTCCTACAATGAGCAGTTCTTC.

The chain employs TRBV2 and TRBJ2-5; 8 nucleotides line up with TRBD1. V was pared by 6 bases and J by 2 bases, with 2 bases of the junction left unmatched. The V gene's germline CDR1 is SNHLY and CDR2 FYNNEI. The CDR3 loop spans 13 amino acids. CDR3 DNA: TGTGCCAGCAGGGACAGGGAGCAAGAGACCCAGTACTTC. It is translated as CASRDREQETQYF.

V and J are TRBV7-9 and TRBJ1-5, with D maybe TRBD1 (6 bases). The germline V gene has CDR1 SEHNR and CDR2 FQNEAQ (reference sequence). The CDR3 length is 14 residues. Trimming removed 4 bases from V and 4 bases from J, with 11 bases in between. DNA for the CDR3: TGTGCCAGCAGCTCGGGGGGGGCGAATCAGCCCCAGCATTTT. It codes for CASSSGGANQPQHF.

The chain combines TRBV6-6 with TRBJ1-1; TRBD1 is a possible D gene (5 bases). The V gene's germline CDR1 is MNHNY and CDR2 SVGAGI (reference sequence). Trimming removed 4 bases at V and 6 bases at J, with 18 bases between. CDR3 size: 15 residues. The CDR3 sequence: CASSLPTVERSEAFF. The CDR3 nucleotides are TGTGCCAGCAGTTTGCCGACAGTGGAACGATCTGAAGCTTTCTTT.

With regard to this clone: An end of the junction differs from the germline gene, which may be a read error. The chain recombines TRBV30 with TRBJ1-1; D may be TRBD1 (5 bases). Germline V gene sequence: CDR1 GTSNPN, CDR2 SVGIG (reference sequence). CDR3 length equals 11 residues. The CDR3 DNA is TGTGCCTGGAGTTTGGGCGGCAGGACAATATTT. Translated, it gives CAWSLGGRTIF.

This clone was picked up one time. The gene calls are TRBV7-8 and TRBJ2-7; D not resolved. Looked up from germline, CDR1 is SGHVS and CDR2 is FQNEAQ. This CDR3 has 12 amino acids. Trimming removed 4 bases at V and 3 bases at J, with 7 bases between. The CDR3 DNA reads TGTGCCAGCAGCTCGCGTCTCTACGAGCAGTACTTC. As protein: CASSSRLYEQYF. Looking up the rest from reference TRBV7-8 and TRBJ2-7 gives the full variable domain: GAGVSQSPRYKVAKRGQDVALRCDPISGHVSLFWYQQALGQGPEFLTYFQNEAQLDKSGLPSDRFFAERPEGSVSTLKIQRTQQEDSAVYLCASSSRLYEQYFGPGTRLTVT.

This clone has only one observation. The chain recombines TRBV7-6 with TRBJ2-6, with D perhaps TRBD1 (5 bases). The length of the CDR3 is 19 residues. Germline V gives CDR1 SGHVS, CDR2 FNYEAQ. The V end was cut by 5 bases, the J end by 0 bases, with 20 bases between. The DNA for the CDR3 is TGTGCCAGCAGCCGCCAGGGAATAAGGGGCGACTCTGGGGCCAACGTCCTGACTTTC. Translating gives CASSRQGIRGDSGANVLTF.

The chain employs TRBV7-2 and TRBJ2-7; 8 bases fit TRBD2. CDR1 and CDR2 (germline): SGHTA, FQGNSA. The CDR3 spans 14 residues. The J segment lost 6 bases and the V segment lost 3 bases, leaving 7 bases of the junction unmatched. The CDR3 nucleotides read TGTGCCAGCAGCTTGCCCGCGGGGGGAGGCGAGCAGTACTTC. Translation: CASSLPAGGGEQYF.

The rearrangement uses TRBV4-3 and TRBJ1-5; a weak D match, TRBD1 (5 bases). Germline assignment: CDR1 LGHNA and CDR2 YSLEER. This CDR3 is built from 14 residues. Trimming removed 4 bases at V and 4 bases at J, with 11 bases between. The CDR3 bases are TGCGCCAGCAGCCCAACCGACAGTAATCAGCCCCAGCATTTT. As protein: CASSPTDSNQPQHF.

The chain employs TRBV6-5 and TRBJ1-5, with 7 nucleotides matching TRBD1. With V trimmed by 6 bases and J by 7 bases, 12 bases remained unmatched. This CDR3 is 15 amino acids long. Germline V gene sequence: CDR1 MNHEY, CDR2 SVGAGI. As DNA, the CDR3 is TGTGCCAGCAGGCCGGAGGGGGCAGTAGGACAGCCCCAGCATTTT. Translating gives CASRPEGAVGQPQHF.

The chain carries TRBV9 and TRBJ1-5; 8 positions match TRBD1. The CDR3 is 15 amino acids. J was trimmed by 2 bases and V by 7 bases; bases with no gene match: 8. The germline CDR1 and CDR2 sequences are SGDLS and YYNGEE. The CDR3 region is CASGEGQAGNQPQHF. Here the CDR3 DNA reads TGTGCCAGCGGTGAGGGACAGGCGGGCAATCAGCCCCAGCATTTT.

This chain joins TRBV1 and TRBJ2-1; the listed D gene, TRBD2, was not tested against the DNA. TRBV1 is a documented pseudogene. This CDR3 region has 13 residues. DNA for the CDR3: TGCACCCACGGCGATAGCGGGTACAATGAGCAGTTCTTC. As protein: CTHGDSGYNEQFF.

V usage is TRBV5-6 and J usage is TRBJ2-4; 8 nucleotides line up with TRBD2. Per the germline V gene, CDR1 is SGHDT and CDR2 is YYEEEE. The V and J ends lost 1 base and 3 bases, in that order; junction bases with no gene match: 12. This CDR3 region has 18 residues. CDR3 protein: CASSLITGLGKGKNIQYF. The CDR3 nucleotides read TGTGCCAGCAGCTTGATTACGGGACTAGGTAAAGGCAAAAACATTCAGTACTTC.

In DNA, the CDR3 is TGTGCCAGTAGTATTCCGGGAGGAGGCCGGGGCACTGAAGCTTTCTTT. Its translation: CASSIPGGGRGTEAFF. The chain combines TRBV19 with TRBJ1-1; D is unresolved. From germline, CDR1 is LNHDA and CDR2 SQIVND (reference sequence). CDR3 length: 16 residues. Trimming left V 3 bases short and J 4 bases short, with 18 bases between.